Below are 28 T cell receptor beta chains sequenced from a single sample in a study of T cell responses to AZD1222 COVID-19 vaccine. Assay: immunoSEQ multiplex PCR; the TCRdb copy retains only in-frame clones and omits some. The sample contains about 150,000 clones, 87% of which appear only once. The specimen comprised peripheral blood, sampled 28 days after the second AZD1222 dose. The receptors derive from an adult who received the AZD1222 COVID-19 vaccine.

This clone occurred a few times. This chain uses TRBV11-2 with TRBJ1-2; no reliable D call. The CDR3 sequence is 15 residues long. V dropped 0 bases and J dropped 6 bases, with 14 bases sitting between them. Germline assignment: CDR1 SGHAT and CDR2 FQNNGV. The CDR3 nucleotides read TGTGCCAGCAGCTTAGAGCATCGCCCGACGGATGGCTACACCTTC. This sequence encodes CASSLEHRPTDGYTF.

The rearrangement joins TRBV4-3 to TRBJ2-1; TRBD2 matches at 9 bases. The CDR3 sequence is 17 residues long. Trimming removed 4 bases from V and 0 bases from J; junction bases left unmatched: 7. The V gene's germline CDR1 is LGHNA and CDR2 YSLEER. CDR3: CASSPRASGVSYNEQFF. For the CDR3, the DNA is TGCGCCAGCAGCCCCCGGGCTAGCGGGGTCTCCTACAATGAGCAGTTCTTC.

The chain links TRBV10-3 to TRBJ2-7; D gene unclear. Germline loops: CDR1 ENHRY, CDR2 SYGVKD. Trimming left V 0 bases short and J 0 bases short, with 9 bases between. The CDR3 spans 15 residues. CDR3: CAISESLSSSYEQYF. CDR3 bases: TGTGCCATCAGTGAGTCCCTGTCCTCCTCCTACGAGCAGTACTTC.

The rearrangement joins TRBV27 to TRBJ2-7; TRBD1 might be the D (5 bases). V lost 5 bases, J lost 2 bases, and 25 bases lay in between. CDR3 size: 18 residues. Germline V gives CDR1 MNHEY, CDR2 SMNVEV (reference sequence). The chain's CDR3 is CASSPQKASGFIPYEQYF. The CDR3 bases are TGTGCCAGCAGTCCCCAAAAAGCCTCAGGGTTCATTCCCTACGAGCAGTACTTC.

The chain combines TRBV6-5 with TRBJ1-6; the match to TRBD1 covers 8 bases. CDR1 is MNHEY and CDR2 is SVGAGI in the germline V gene. This CDR3 contains 16 residues. Unmatched junction bases numbered 13, after V lost 2 bases and J lost 13 bases. CDR3 region: CASSYPPADREYPLHF. CDR3 DNA sequence: TGTGCCAGCAGTTACCCGCCGGCGGACAGGGAGTATCCCCTCCACTTT.

The chain recombines TRBV13 with TRBJ1-2, with 9 nucleotides matching TRBD1. Trimming at V came to 1 base and at J to 4 bases, leaving 4 bases not matched to a gene. The CDR3 covers 15 residues. Germline CDR1 reads PRHDT; CDR2 reads FYEKMQ (reference sequence). The CDR3 here is CASSLDGTGSYGYTF. In nucleotides, the CDR3 is TGTGCCAGCAGCTTAGACGGGACAGGGAGCTATGGCTACACCTTC.

The CDR3 DNA reads as TGTGCCAGCAGAGGGGGAAACTCTGGAAACACCATATATTTT. This gives the protein CASRGGNSGNTIYF. The chain has TRBV2 and TRBJ1-3, with a weak D call TRBD1 (6 bases). CDR3 size: 14 residues. V dropped 6 bases and J dropped 0 bases, with 9 bases sitting between them. CDR1 is SNHLY and CDR2 is FYNNEI in the germline V gene.

This clone was recorded once. The chain joins TRBV4-2 to TRBJ1-2; D gene ambiguous. Trimming cost V 0 bases and J 7 bases, with 18 bases left between them. CDR1 and CDR2 (germline): LGHNA, YNFKEQ. The CDR3 extends over 16 amino acids. The chain's CDR3 is CASSQDTGVQAFGYTF. In nucleotides, the CDR3 is TGTGCCAGCAGCCAAGATACTGGAGTGCAGGCCTTTGGCTACACCTTC.

This clone was detected only a few times. V gene TRBV6-5 combines with J gene TRBJ1-2; D unresolved. Per germline, CDR1 MNHEY and CDR2 SVGAGI. V was cut by 5 bases and J by 8 bases, with 15 bases left in between. The CDR3 covers 13 residues. CDR3 loop: CASSSFRAGGYTF. Written as DNA, the CDR3 is TGTGCCAGCAGTAGTTTCCGTGCGGGAGGCTACACCTTC.

The chain uses TRBV27 and TRBJ1-2, with D possibly TRBD1 on 6 matching bases. The germline gives CDR1 MNHEY, CDR2 SMNVEV (reference sequence). V lost 6 bases and J lost 3, with 11 bases in between. The CDR3 is 13 amino acids. CDR3: CASSIRGDYGYTF. CDR3 nucleotide sequence: TGTGCCAGCAGCATCAGGGGAGACTATGGCTACACCTTC.

The genes are TRBV5-1 and TRBJ2-3; TRBD2 might be the D (5 bases). The germline V and J ends were trimmed by 4 bases and 4 bases, with 7 bases remaining between them. In germline, CDR1 is SGHRS, CDR2 YFSETQ. The CDR3 loop spans 12 amino acids. The CDR3 DNA sequence: TGCGCCAGCAGCCGGGGTGCAGATACGCAGTATTTT. Its translation: CASSRGADTQYF.

This clone was seen once. This rearrangement joins TRBV7-9 to TRBJ1-1; possible D gene TRBD1, 6 bases. Germline CDR1 and CDR2: SEHNR and FQNEAQ (reference sequence). The CDR3 is 12 amino acids. Trimming shortened V by 5 bases and J by 10 bases, and 14 bases separated the two germline ends. The CDR3 DNA sequence: TGTGCCAGCAGCATAGTACAGGGAAGAGCTTTCTTT. It is translated as CASSIVQGRAFF.

The genes are TRBV18 and TRBJ1-1; D is possibly TRBD1 (5 bases). V was trimmed by 3 bases and J by 0 bases, leaving 14 bases between them. CDR3 length equals 16 residues. Germline V lookup: CDR1 KGHSH, CDR2 LQKENI. Here the CDR3 reads CASSPLAQGMNTEAFF. CDR3 coding DNA: TGTGCCAGCTCACCGCTAGCCCAGGGTATGAACACTGAAGCTTTCTTT.

This sequence joins TRBV5-4 and TRBJ1-2; no reliable D call. The V gene's germline CDR1 is SGHNT and CDR2 YYREEE (reference sequence). This CDR3 has 14 amino acids. V lost 3 bases and J lost 2, with 11 bases in between. CDR3 coding DNA: TGTGCCAGCAGCTCCCCCCAGAGAAACTATGGCTACACCTTC. Its translation is CASSSPQRNYGYTF.

The chain recombines TRBV7-9 with TRBJ1-1; D remains ambiguous. This CDR3 comprises 13 residues. V dropped 3 bases and J dropped 6 bases, with 11 bases sitting between them. Per germline, CDR1 SEHNR and CDR2 FQNEAQ (reference sequence). The CDR3 protein is CASSLGSISEAFF. The DNA of the CDR3 is TGTGCCAGCAGCTTGGGAAGTATATCTGAAGCTTTCTTT. Using reference TRBV7-9 and TRBJ1-1 for the parts outside the CDR3, the full variable domain is DTGVSQNPRHKITKRGQNVTFRCDPISEHNRLYWYRQTLGQGPEFLTYFQNEAQLEKSRLLSDRFSAERPKGSFSTLEIQRTEQGDSAMYLCASSLGSISEAFFGQGTRLTVV.

The chain joins TRBV9 to TRBJ1-1; D gene uncertain. V was shortened by 0 bases and J by 7 bases, with 4 bases between the two germline ends. The germline V gene has CDR1 SGDLS and CDR2 YYNGEE. This CDR3 has 11 amino acids. The DNA of the CDR3 is TGTGCCAGCAGCGTAGGGATTGAAGCTTTCTTT. The encoded protein is CASSVGIEAFF.

V is TRBV30 and J is TRBJ1-6, with D possibly matching TRBD1 (5 bases). Germline values: CDR1 GTSNPN, CDR2 SVGIG (reference sequence). CDR3 length: 16 amino acids. Trimming left V 0 bases short and J 3 bases short, with 12 bases between. The CDR3 nucleotides read TGTGCCTGGAGTGTACCCGGGCAGGGCTATAATTCACCCCTCCACTTT. It codes for CAWSVPGQGYNSPLHF. Supplemented by reference TRBV30 and TRBJ1-6, the full variable domain reads SQTIHQWPATLVQPVGSPLSLECTVEGTSNPNLYWYRQAAGRGLQLLFYSVGIGQISSEVPQNLSASRPQDRQFILSSKKLLLSDSGFYLCAWSVPGQGYNSPLHFGNGTRLTVT.

This clone was seen a few times. The chain uses TRBV7-2 and TRBJ1-2, with 7 bases lining up with TRBD1. The germline V gene encodes CDR1 SGHTA and CDR2 FQGNSA. The CDR3 covers 15 residues. V lost 7 bases and J lost 7; bases outside the gene matches: 15. CDR3 region: CASTLGRQGTGGYTF. The CDR3 bases are TGTGCCAGCACCCTGGGCCGACAGGGTACGGGTGGCTACACCTTC.

The table lists this clone with a count of one. The chain carries TRBV18 and TRBJ1-6; D is undetermined. The CDR3 runs 18 residues. V was clipped by 1 base and J by 7 bases, with 20 bases between them. Germline V CDR1 and CDR2: KGHSH, LQKENI. CDR3 nucleotides: TGTGCCAGCTCACCACTGGATAGGACCCAGCTGATAAATTCACCCCTCCACTTT. Protein product: CASSPLDRTQLINSPLHF.

The CDR3 nucleotides read TGTGCCAGCAACCCCGACCTAGGCACAGATACGCAGTATTTT. This encodes CASNPDLGTDTQYF. This chain connects TRBV5-4 to TRBJ2-3; D is undetermined. Trimming removed 6 bases from V and 1 base from J, with 12 bases in between. This CDR3 has 14 amino acids. Germline lookup yields CDR1 SGHNT and CDR2 YYREEE (reference sequence).

The V gene is TRBV7-8, the J gene TRBJ1-6; the D is unclear. The CDR3 covers 16 residues. V lost 0 bases to trimming and J lost 2 bases, with 8 bases between them. CDR1 SGHVS and CDR2 FQNEAQ come from the germline V gene. The CDR3 DNA follows: TGTGCCAGCAGCTTAGCAGTTACAGCCTATAATTCACCCCTCCACTTT. Its protein product is CASSLAVTAYNSPLHF.

In this sample, this clone turned up once. The V gene is TRBV19, the J gene TRBJ2-1; 7 bases line up with TRBD1. The CDR3 has 14 amino acids. The V and J ends lost 5 bases and 12 bases, in that order; junction bases with no gene match: 13. Germline V gives CDR1 LNHDA, CDR2 SQIVND (reference sequence). The CDR3 protein is CASSGPGQWFGQFF. CDR3 DNA sequence: TGTGCCAGTAGTGGACCGGGACAGTGGTTTGGGCAGTTCTTC.

The chain couples TRBV3-1 (or the pseudogene TRBV3-2) to TRBJ1-1, with D unclear. Trimming took off 4 bases at V and 10 bases at J, with 16 bases between the two ends. The CDR3 runs to 13 residues. Germline CDR1 LGHDT, CDR2 YNNKEL (reference sequence). The CDR3 region has the DNA TGTGCCAGCAGCCCGGACGTTCGAGTTGGAGCTTTCTTT. It specifies CASSPDVRVGAFF.

This chain joins TRBV4-1 and TRBJ2-3; D may be TRBD1 or TRBD2 (5 bases each). CDR3 length: 13 residues. V was pared by 4 bases and J by 4 bases, with 9 bases between. Germline values: CDR1 MGHRA, CDR2 YSYEKL. The CDR3 nucleotides are TGCGCCAGCAGCCCGACAGCGGCAGATACGCAGTATTTT. It is translated as CASSPTAADTQYF.

CDR3 residues: CASSSSPPLQGKNSNGYTF. The DNA of the CDR3 is TGCGCCAGCAGCTCCTCTCCCCCACTACAGGGGAAGAATAGCAATGGCTACACCTTC. The chain is built from TRBV5-1 and TRBJ1-2; 7 nucleotides line up with TRBD1. The CDR3 totals 19 residues. Per the germline V gene, CDR1 is SGHRS and CDR2 is YFSETQ. With V trimmed by 3 bases and J by 6 bases, 23 bases remained unmatched.

CDR3 region: CASSQDHGELFF. CDR3 coding DNA: TGTGCCAGCAGCCAAGATCACGGGGAGCTGTTTTTT. The rearrangement uses TRBV14 and TRBJ2-2; no clear D. CDR3 length equals 12 residues. The germline V gene encodes CDR1 SGHDN and CDR2 FVKESK. V dropped 0 bases and J dropped 7 bases, with 3 bases sitting between them.

The chain links TRBV27 to TRBJ2-1, with D maybe TRBD2 (5 bases). The germline V gene has CDR1 MNHEY and CDR2 SMNVEV (reference sequence). The CDR3 loop spans 14 amino acids. V was clipped by 5 bases and J by 7 bases, with 15 bases between them. This CDR3 reads CASSKTLPGNEQFF. CDR3 nucleotide sequence: TGTGCCAGCAGTAAGACCCTCCCGGGGAATGAGCAGTTCTTC.

This sequence joins TRBV9 and TRBJ2-7; 7 positions agree with TRBD2. The CDR3 has 14 amino acids. CDR1 is SGDLS, CDR2 YYNGEE, per germline. Losses at the gene ends were 2 bases for V and 0 bases for J; bases not matched to a gene: 2. CDR3 sequence: CASSVSSGSYEQYF. CDR3 coding DNA: TGTGCCAGCAGCGTCTCTAGCGGCTCCTACGAGCAGTACTTC.